Shown below are 20 T cell receptor beta chains from a single sample sequenced in a study of blood T cell repertoires in COVID-19. Here immunoSEQ multiplex PCR was the method, and the copy in TCRdb shows in-frame clones only, minus some. The sample carries about 200,000 clones, more than 65% recorded once. Sequenced: PBMCs or T cells enriched from blood (not recorded which). These receptors originate from a man aged 40-49 years who had recovered from COVID-19.

This clone was seen repeatedly, ten times or more. The chain employs TRBV9 and TRBJ1-1, with TRBD1 matching over 8 bases. Germline V gene lookup returns CDR1 SGDLS and CDR2 YYNGEE. The CDR3 sequence is 15 residues long. The trim removed 2 bases at V and 0 bases at J, leaving 3 bases unmatched. Here the CDR3 DNA reads TGTGCCAGCAGCGTGGACAGGGTTATGAACACTGAAGCTTTCTTT. Amino acid sequence: CASSVDRVMNTEAFF.

The chain links TRBV5-1 to TRBJ1-6; 8 nucleotides agree with TRBD1. The J segment lost 10 bases and the V segment lost 3 bases, leaving 3 bases of the junction unmatched. CDR3 length equals 13 residues. Germline values: CDR1 SGHRS, CDR2 YFSETQ. The CDR3 region is CASSSQGESPLHF. The CDR3 coding sequence is TGCGCCAGCAGCTCACAGGGGGAGTCACCCCTCCACTTT.

J is TRBJ1-1 and V is TRBV30, with D possibly TRBD1 on 5 matching bases. The CDR3 has 14 amino acids. The V and J ends lost 3 bases and 1 base respectively, with 12 bases between them. Germline assignment: CDR1 GTSNPN and CDR2 SVGIG (reference sequence). The CDR3 nucleotides are TGTGCCTGGAGATGGGTGGGGGGGAACACTGAAGCTTTCTTT. This gives the protein CAWRWVGGNTEAFF.

V and J are TRBV2 and TRBJ2-1; tentative D call: TRBD1 (5 bases). The germline V and J ends were trimmed by 1 base and 0 bases, with 10 bases remaining between them. Per germline, CDR1 SNHLY and CDR2 FYNNEI. The CDR3 has 16 amino acids. The CDR3 protein is CASSEEGLSSYNEQFF. The CDR3, as DNA: TGTGCCAGCAGTGAAGAGGGGTTGAGCTCCTACAATGAGCAGTTCTTC.

V is TRBV2 and J is TRBJ2-1; 11 bases are shared with TRBD2. Trimming at V came to 1 base and at J to 9 bases, leaving 5 bases not matched to a gene. Germline assignment: CDR1 SNHLY and CDR2 FYNNEI. The CDR3 is made up of 15 amino acids. CDR3 nucleotides: TGTGCCAGCAGTGAAGTAGCGGGGGGGCCTAGTGAGCAGTTCTTC. This encodes CASSEVAGGPSEQFF.

In regard to this clone: The same CDR3 can be traced to other DNA sequences in this sample. This rearrangement joins TRBV5-1 to TRBJ1-1; D unclear. Per the germline V gene, CDR1 is SGHRS and CDR2 is YFSETQ. The CDR3 runs 14 residues. The V gene lost 1 base and the J gene lost 1 base, with 8 bases spanning the gap. The CDR3 DNA follows: TGCGCCAGCAGCTTGCAGGTCCCGAACACTGAAGCTTTCTTT. This sequence encodes CASSLQVPNTEAFF.

The chain carries TRBV13 and TRBJ2-3, with 8 positions matching TRBD1. Germline assignment: CDR1 PRHDT and CDR2 FYEKMQ (reference sequence). This CDR3 spans 14 amino acids. Trimming removed 5 bases from V and 1 base from J; junction bases left unmatched: 2. CDR3 amino acids: CASSPGGGTDTQYF. Written as DNA, the CDR3 is TGTGCCAGCAGCCCAGGGGGCGGCACAGATACGCAGTATTTT.

The gene calls are TRBV5-1 and TRBJ1-1; D not resolved. Germline CDR1 and CDR2: SGHRS and YFSETQ. The CDR3 extends over 14 amino acids. Trimming stripped 0 bases from V and 0 bases from J, with 6 bases between. This chain's CDR3 is CASSLGEVNTEAFF. Here the CDR3 DNA reads TGCGCCAGCAGCTTGGGGGAGGTGAACACTGAAGCTTTCTTT. Supplemented by reference TRBV5-1 and TRBJ1-1, the full variable domain reads KAGVTQTPRYLIKTRGQQVTLSCSPISGHRSVSWYQQTPGQGLQFLFEYFSETQRNKGNFPGRFSGRQFSNSRSEMNVSTLELGDSALYLCASSLGEVNTEAFFGQGTRLTVV.

CDR3 residues: CASSLSPRAGFGNTEAFF. The CDR3 nucleotides are TGTGCCAGCAGCTTATCCCCTCGCGCAGGGTTCGGGAACACTGAAGCTTTCTTT. This sequence joins TRBV5-6 and TRBJ1-1; the D gene is possibly TRBD1 (5 bases). V was cut by 2 bases and J by 1 base, with 21 bases left in between. Germline CDR1 and CDR2: SGHDT and YYEEEE. The CDR3 consists of 18 residues.

The chain employs TRBV5-1 and TRBJ1-1; weak D call: TRBD1 (6 bases). Trimming removed 3 bases from V and 5 bases from J, with 17 bases in between. The germline V gene has CDR1 SGHRS and CDR2 YFSETQ. The CDR3 extends over 15 amino acids. DNA for the CDR3: TGCGCCAGCAGCTCTTCAGGGGATCGTAGGACTGAAGCTTTCTTT. Encoded protein: CASSSSGDRRTEAFF.

This clone has only one observation. The chain joins TRBV4-3 to TRBJ1-6, with D uncertain. The CDR3 covers 12 residues. CDR1 LGHNA and CDR2 YSLEER come from the germline V gene. The V gene lost 0 bases and the J gene lost 12 bases, with 6 bases spanning the gap. CDR3 nucleotides: TGCGCCAGCAGCCAAGATTCCCAACCCCTCCACTTT. It translates to CASSQDSQPLHF.

The J gene is TRBJ1-2, the V gene TRBV19, with 10 nucleotides matching TRBD1. Per the germline V gene, CDR1 is LNHDA and CDR2 is SQIVND (reference sequence). This CDR3 spans 15 amino acids. V dropped 4 bases and J dropped 8; count of bases not matched to a gene: 10. CDR3 in DNA: TGTGCCAGTAGTAGCCGTGACAGGGGGCTCCAGGGCTACACCTTC. Amino acids: CASSSRDRGLQGYTF.

V is TRBV24-1 and J is TRBJ2-5; tentatively, D is TRBD1 (5 bases). CDR3 size: 13 residues. Trimming left V 4 bases short and J 5 bases short, with 10 bases between. Per germline, CDR1 KGHDR and CDR2 SFDVKD. CDR3 sequence (DNA): TGTGCCACCAGTGAGTGGGGCACGGAGACCCAGTACTTC. This gives the protein CATSEWGTETQYF.

The chain recombines TRBV5-6 with TRBJ1-1; 7 bases are shared with TRBD1. Germline assignment: CDR1 SGHDT and CDR2 YYEEEE. The CDR3 loop spans 14 amino acids. V lost 3 bases to trimming and J lost 0 bases; unmatched junction nucleotides: 2. CDR3 protein: CASSYGQVNTEAFF. The CDR3 coding sequence is TGTGCCAGCAGCTACGGACAGGTGAACACTGAAGCTTTCTTT.

This chain uses TRBV5-8 with TRBJ1-1, with D possibly TRBD1 on 5 matching bases. Trimming stripped 9 bases from V and 4 bases from J, with 19 bases between. Germline-derived CDR1 and CDR2 are SGHTS and YDEGEE. The CDR3 is made up of 14 amino acids. For the CDR3, the DNA is TGTGCCACCCGGGGGGGGATCCCGTCCACTGAAGCTTTCTTT. It translates to CATRGGIPSTEAFF.

This chain joins TRBV12-3 or TRBV12-4 and TRBJ2-1; no firm D call. Trimming removed 8 bases at V and 5 bases at J, with 10 bases between. The CDR3 has 12 residues. The CDR3 is CASSNRHNEQFF. The CDR3 DNA reads TGTGCCAGCTCCAACAGACACAATGAGCAGTTCTTC.

V is TRBV19 and J is TRBJ1-1; no clear D gene. The CDR3 loop spans 14 amino acids. Trimming took off 3 bases at V and 0 bases at J, with 8 bases between the two ends. Germline-derived CDR1 and CDR2 are LNHDA and SQIVND (reference sequence). The CDR3 protein is CASSINIVNTEAFF. The CDR3, as DNA: TGTGCCAGTAGTATTAATATAGTGAACACTGAAGCTTTCTTT.

The chain carries TRBV29-1 and TRBJ1-1, with D unresolved. V was shortened by 5 bases and J by 1 base, with 8 bases between the two germline ends. The germline V gene has CDR1 SQVTM and CDR2 ANQGSEA. The length of the CDR3 is 12 residues. CDR3 in DNA: TGCAGCGTTATTGCAGGGAACACTGAAGCTTTCTTT. It codes for CSVIAGNTEAFF. The whole variable domain, remainder taken from reference TRBV29-1 and TRBJ1-1, is SAVISQKPSRDICQRGTSLTIQCQVDSQVTMMFWYRQQPGQSLTLIATANQGSEATYESGFVIDKFPISRPNLTFSTLTVSNMSPEDSSIYLCSVIAGNTEAFFGQGTRLTVV.

This chain joins TRBV25-1 and TRBJ2-7; a weak D match, TRBD2 (5 bases). The V and J ends lost 7 bases and 2 bases respectively, with 15 bases between them. From germline, CDR1 is MGHDK and CDR2 SYGVNS. This CDR3 is 14 amino acids long. The CDR3 DNA follows: TGTGCCAGCACTGCTTCCGGGATGCCCTACGAGCAGTACTTC. Protein sequence: CASTASGMPYEQYF.

The rearrangement uses TRBV6-5 and TRBJ2-7; TRBD1 matches at 8 bases. Trimming at V came to 6 bases and at J to 2 bases, leaving 3 bases not matched to a gene. From germline, CDR1 is MNHEY and CDR2 SVGAGI. CDR3 length equals 13 residues. Written as DNA, the CDR3 is TGTGCCAGCAGAATGACAGGGGCCTACGAGCAGTACTTC. Its translation is CASRMTGAYEQYF.